The 8 T cell receptor beta chains presented below share a single source sample, sequenced in a study of blood T cells in healthy people across ages. PCR was performed a second time for about 7 to 11 cycles using a sample-barcoded 5' primer and a J-beta primer mix. TCRdb re-analysed the 5' RACE reads in MiXCR, keeping a single row per CDR3 protein. Of 1.5 million to 2 million distinct CDR3 sequences in the sample, 30% to 40% were seen once. Material: blood. The receptors were sampled from a woman in her twenties or thirties in good health.

This clonotype appeared a few times. The chain joins TRBV18 to TRBJ2-5; 11 nucleotides match TRBD2. The germline gives CDR1 KGHSH, CDR2 LQKENI. The CDR3 totals 15 residues. Trimming at V came to 3 bases and at J to 5 bases, leaving 5 bases not matched to a gene. The CDR3 is CASSPVLAGVETQYF. Written as DNA, the CDR3 is TGTGCCAGCTCACCGGTACTAGCGGGGGTTGAGACCCAGTACTTC.

The chain combines TRBV20-1 with TRBJ1-2; 7 positions agree with TRBD1. Germline CDR1 DFQATT, CDR2 SNEGSKA (reference sequence). The CDR3 runs to 14 residues. J lost 1 base, V lost 0 bases, and 2 bases had no gene match. DNA for the CDR3: TGCAGTGCTAGAGATACAGGGGATAACTATGGCTACACCTTC. It encodes CSARDTGDNYGYTF.

In its sample, this clonotype was seen many times. The chain joins TRBV6-6 to TRBJ2-7; D tentatively fits TRBD1 or TRBD2 (6 bases each). The germline CDR1 and CDR2 sequences are MNHNY and SVGAGI (reference sequence). V lost 4 bases, J lost 3 bases, and 16 bases lay in between. This CDR3 contains 15 residues. Here the CDR3 reads CASSSTSGASYEQYF. The CDR3 DNA is TGTGCCAGCAGTTCCACCTCGGGGGCCAGCTACGAGCAGTACTTC.

This clonotype came up a few times. The gene calls are TRBV7-8 and TRBJ1-6; 7 positions agree with TRBD1. The junction had 8 bases not matched to a gene; V was cut back by 7 bases and J by 5 bases. Germline CDR1 and CDR2: SGHVS and FQNEAQ. The CDR3 length is 15 residues. In DNA, the CDR3 is TGTGCCAGCAACCAAACCGGGACAGATAATTCACCCCTCCACTTT. The encoded protein is CASNQTGTDNSPLHF.

This clonotype was seen a single time. The J gene is TRBJ2-5, the V gene TRBV13; 8 bases map to TRBD2. The end of the DNA fits TRBJ2-7 better, so the J call may be wrong. CDR3 length: 16 residues. Per germline, CDR1 PRHDT and CDR2 FYEKMQ (reference sequence). CDR3 in amino acids: CASSPTESGGSYEQYF. The CDR3 DNA follows: TGTGCCAGCAGCCCCACTGAGAGCGGGGGTTCCTACGAGCAGTACTTC.

This chain connects TRBV5-5 to TRBJ2-3; 7 positions match TRBD2. Losses at the gene ends were 0 bases for V and 6 bases for J; bases not matched to a gene: 4. There are 14 residues in the CDR3. Germline V gene lookup returns CDR1 SGHKS and CDR2 YYEKEE (reference sequence). The chain's CDR3 is CASSLDPGRDTQYF. DNA for the CDR3: TGTGCCAGCAGCTTGGACCCCGGGAGGGATACGCAGTATTTT.

The V call is TRBV7-3, the J call TRBJ1-1, with a possible D match to TRBD1 (5 bases). Germline CDR1 reads SGHTA; CDR2 reads FQGTGA. Deletions cut 5 bases from V and 1 base from J, with 17 bases between. The CDR3 is 16 residues long. CDR3 DNA: TGTGCCAGCAGCCGTTTGGCCCAGGGTCCGAACACTGAAGCTTTCTTT. It is translated as CASSRLAQGPNTEAFF.

CDR3 sequence reads: CASLGGYEQYF. The DNA for the CDR3 is TGTGCCAGCCTGGGGGGCTACGAGCAGTACTTC. The chain uses TRBV2 and TRBJ2-7; perhaps TRBD2 as D (6 bases). Trimming left V 8 bases short and J 3 bases short, with 8 bases between. CDR1 and CDR2 from the germline V gene are SNHLY and FYNNEI. CDR3 size: 11 residues.